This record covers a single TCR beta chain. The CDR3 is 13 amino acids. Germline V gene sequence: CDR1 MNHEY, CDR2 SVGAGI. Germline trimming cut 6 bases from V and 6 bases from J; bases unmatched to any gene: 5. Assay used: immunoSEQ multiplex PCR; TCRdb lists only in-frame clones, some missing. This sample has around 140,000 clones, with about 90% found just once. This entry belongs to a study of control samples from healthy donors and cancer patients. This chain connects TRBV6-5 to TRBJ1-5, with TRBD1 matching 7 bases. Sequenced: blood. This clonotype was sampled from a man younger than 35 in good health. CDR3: CASSPQGTQPQHF. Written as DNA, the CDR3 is TGTGCCAGCAGCCCACAGGGGACTCAGCCCCAGCATTTT.